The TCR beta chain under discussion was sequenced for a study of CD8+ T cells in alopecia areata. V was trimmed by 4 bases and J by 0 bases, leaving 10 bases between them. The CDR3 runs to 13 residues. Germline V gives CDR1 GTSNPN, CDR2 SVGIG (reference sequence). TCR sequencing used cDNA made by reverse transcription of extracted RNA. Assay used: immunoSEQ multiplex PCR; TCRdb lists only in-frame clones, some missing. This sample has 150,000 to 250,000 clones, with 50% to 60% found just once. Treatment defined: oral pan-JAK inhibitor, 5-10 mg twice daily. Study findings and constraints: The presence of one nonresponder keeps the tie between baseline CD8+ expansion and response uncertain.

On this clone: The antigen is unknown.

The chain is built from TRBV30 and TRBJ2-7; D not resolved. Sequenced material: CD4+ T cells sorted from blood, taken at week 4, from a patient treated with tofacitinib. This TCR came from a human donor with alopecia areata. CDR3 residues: CAWNQPSSYEQYF. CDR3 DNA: TGTGCCTGGAACCAGCCGAGCTCCTACGAGCAGTACTTC.